A selection of T cell receptor beta chains follows, all from one sample in a study of blood T cell repertoires in COVID-19. Sequencing used immunoSEQ multiplex PCR; TCRdb keeps in-frame clones, though not all of them. The sample lists about 440,000 clones; around nine tenths were seen once. The sample taken for sequencing was peripheral blood. The receptor set was obtained from a woman aged 30 to 39 with acute or convalescent COVID-19. The CDR3 runs from the conserved cysteine through the conserved F or W. The D gene is left open where the match is weak. Some rows mark clone size as missing; the rest say once, few, many or name a class of expanded clone.

j_gene,d_gene,v_gene,abundance,CDR3aa,CDR3nt
TRBJ1-5,.,TRBV3-1/TRBV3-2,.,CASSQGRQATPNQPQHF,TGTGCCAGCAGCCAAGGGAGACAGGCAACCCCAAATCAGCCCCAGCATTTT
TRBJ1-2,TRBD1,TRBV6-6,.,CASFRGGQDYGYTF,TGTGCCAGTTTCAGGGGGGGACAGGACTATGGCTACACCTTC
TRBJ1-6,.,TRBV11-2,.,CASSTQGYNSPLHF,TGTGCCAGCAGCACACAGGGCTATAATTCACCCCTCCACTTT
TRBJ2-7,.,TRBV7-2,.,CASSFSTEDYEQYF,TGTGCCAGCAGCTTCTCGACAGAGGACTACGAGCAGTACTTC
TRBJ1-6,.,TRBV30,once,CAWSVRQRYNSPLHF,TGTGCCTGGAGTGTCAGACAGCGTTATAATTCACCCCTCCACTTT
TRBJ2-7,.,TRBV24-1,.,CATDSSYEQYF,TGTGCCACCGACAGCTCCTACGAGCAGTACTTC
TRBJ2-2,.,TRBV2,.,CASSETGNTGELFF,TGTGCCAGCAGTGAAACAGGAAACACCGGGGAGCTGTTTTTT
TRBJ1-1,TRBD1,TRBV10-3,.,CAIRRTGQGDTEAFF,TGTGCCATCAGACGAACGGGACAGGGGGACACTGAAGCTTTCTTT
TRBJ2-3,TRBD2,TRBV5-1,once,CASSLLVGGAVTDTQYF,TGCGCCAGCAGCTTGCTGGTCGGGGGGGCAGTAACAGATACGCAGTATTTT
TRBJ1-1,TRBD1,TRBV11-2,.,CASSFRGQIEAFF,TGTGCCAGCAGCTTTAGGGGGCAAATTGAAGCTTTCTTT
TRBJ2-1,.,TRBV5-6,once,CASSLADNEQFF,TGTGCCAGCAGCTTGGCAGACAATGAGCAGTTCTTC